Sequencing of this T cell receptor (beta chain) was carried out in a study of cytomegalovirus exposure and HLA in healthy donors. Trimming removed 1 base from V and 11 bases from J; junction bases left unmatched: 8. Per the germline V gene, CDR1 is SEHNR and CDR2 is FQNEAQ (reference sequence). The CDR3 length is 13 residues. PCR amplification relied on 60 Vbeta primers (plus 13 Jbeta primers). The method was immunoSEQ multiplex PCR; TCRdb's version includes in-frame clones alone and lacks a portion of them. The sample carries 95,000 to 150,000 clones, 78% recorded once. The source of this sequence is a man aged 25-45 years in good health and CMV-seropositive. The sequenced material came from PBMCs. V and J are TRBV7-9 and TRBJ2-7; 7 positions match TRBD2. The DNA for the CDR3 is TGTGCCAGCAGCTTAGACCGCGGGAGCGGAAAGTACTTC. Its protein is CASSLDRGSGKYF. The full variable domain, its missing parts supplied by reference TRBV7-9 and TRBJ2-7, is DTGVSQNPRHKITKRGQNVTFRCDPISEHNRLYWYRQTLGQGPEFLTYFQNEAQLEKSRLLSDRFSAERPKGSFSTLEIQRTEQGDSAMYLCASSLDRGSGKYFGPGTRLTVT.